This T cell receptor beta chain emerged from a study of T cells after yellow fever vaccination. Study as a whole: Fractions low in cell number were prepared with SMART-Seq v4 Ultra Low Input.

Points from the study as a whole: Weaker, the secondary response had a peak occurring faster, on day 5 versus 15. At 95% to 98% for CD4 and about 88% for CD8, most primary-vaccination clones showed up again after the booster. Repertoires sorted by FACS could include abundant clonotypes that are contaminants from the bulk population.

The germline V and J ends were trimmed by 4 bases and 1 base, with 13 bases remaining between them. The CDR3 length is 15 residues. Germline lookup yields CDR1 SGHRS and CDR2 YFSETQ. To note about this clonotype: Its antigen remains unidentified.

Each CDR3 protein gets one entry after TCRdb re-called the 5' RACE reads with MiXCR. The sample has 400,000 to 450,000 distinct CDR3 sequences; around 19% are singletons. The sequence came from a man aged 18 to 29 who received the YFV17D yellow fever vaccine. The starting material was PBMCs, obtained before the yellow fever booster vaccination. The chain has TRBV5-1 and TRBJ2-3; D is unresolved. This CDR3 reads CASSPTDGRTDTQYF. The CDR3 DNA sequence: TGCGCCAGCAGCCCGACCGACGGCCGCACAGATACGCAGTATTTT.